This T cell receptor (beta chain) appears in the sequencing data of a study of T cell repertoires in cytomegalovirus infection (dated by TCRdb to between 2019 and 2020). The study in broad terms: Peptide stimulations targeted recently identified HLA-C-restricted CMV epitopes, whose presentation resists viral immunomodulation, together with well-studied HLA-B-restricted epitopes. Donor HLA type was relevant to the analysis, as public TCR beta signatures indicated carriage of CMV infection together with the matching HLA type.

Data came from an Illumina HiSeq 1500. TCRdb took the public reads, trimmed them with fastp at Q25, ran MiXCR for clone calling and kept in-frame beta chains. CDR3 protein duplicates are merged, each entry listing the most common genes and DNA. Across this sample there are around 570,000 distinct CDR3 sequences, with roughly 42% seen only once. 48% of the sample rests with the top ten. The label giving this sample's treatment or condition can be read as: in vitro stimulation with specific CMV peptide epitopes to enrich CMV-specific T cells. Here is what the overall study found, with its caveats: The ex vivo response was dominated by HLA-C-restricted CMV-specific TCR beta clonotypes, which also provided the single most frequent clonotype in two of eight donors. In both this cohort and an independent cohort of 350 to 400 donors, the cumulative frequency of public TCR beta family members distinguished carriers of CMV infection plus the relevant HLA type.

About this clonotype itself: Which antigen it targets is not known. No quality values exist for individual bases; no much larger clone is one base distant.

From cysteine to phenylalanine, the CDR3 is 11 amino acids long. The kept DNA is CDR3 alone, 33 bases in frame from the first base. Sequences SGHTA (CDR1) and FQGNSA (CDR2) are obtained from the germline V gene. V lost 2 bases and J lost 6 bases; the stretch between them is 5 bases long. This chain is built from TRBV7-2 and TRBJ2-7; too little of a D gene remains to name it. The sequence was obtained from a human donor in good health (CMV status not recorded). Some clones in this sample may be carry-over from other donors' samples. The sample consisted of cultured PBMCs, taken from culture after CMV antigen stimulation. The CDR3 region has the sequence CASSLQSEQYF. The DNA sequence follows: TGTGCCAGCAGCTTACAAAGCGAGCAGTACTTC.